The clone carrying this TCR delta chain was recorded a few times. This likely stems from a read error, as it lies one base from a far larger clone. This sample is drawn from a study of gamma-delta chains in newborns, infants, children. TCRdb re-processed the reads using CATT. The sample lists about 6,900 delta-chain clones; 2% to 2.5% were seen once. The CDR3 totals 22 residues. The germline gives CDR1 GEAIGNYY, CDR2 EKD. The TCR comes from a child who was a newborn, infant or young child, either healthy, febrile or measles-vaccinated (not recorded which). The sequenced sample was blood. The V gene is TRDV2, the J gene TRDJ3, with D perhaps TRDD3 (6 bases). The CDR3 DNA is TGTGCCTGTGGCACCGGCTCCCTACTGGGAATCAAGAGCTCCTGGGACACCCGACAGATGTTTTTC. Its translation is CACGTGSLLGIKSSWDTRQMFF.